This entry is about one T cell receptor (beta chain). The target of this receptor is not known. Per-nucleotide qualities are absent, and no much larger clonotype sits a single base away. Trimming costs V 8 bases and J 7 bases, and their ends lie 18 bases apart. As encoded in the germline V gene (reference sequence), CDR1 is MNHEY while CDR2 is SMNVEV. Including the terminal cysteine and phenylalanine, the CDR3 comprises 14 residues. Only CDR3 DNA remains: 42 bases, in frame from the first base. The library was produced with RT-PCR. Sequenced on an Illumina HiSeq 2500. TCRdb ran its own pipeline on the public reads, namely fastp trimming at Q25 and MiXCR clone calling, and kept in-frame beta chains. Rows are unified per CDR3 protein, each entry keeping the most common DNA and genes. Present in this sample are fewer than 350,000 distinct CDR3 sequences, 20% to 25% of which were seen just once. Roughly 10% of the sample belongs to the ten largest clones.

The sample belongs to a study of response to subunit inactivated influenza vaccine (dated by TCRdb to 2016 to 2018). The study in broad terms: Deep quantitative T cell receptor repertoire profiling was used in the study to track responses to a trivalent subunit inactivated influenza vaccine.

Findings and caveats that apply to the study as a whole: The authors suggested that each seasonal influenza vaccination may recruit only a limited number of new T cells.

The receptor chain draws on TRBV27 and TRBJ1-5, with a tentative D gene TRBD1 over 5 matching bases. Material: PBMCs from blood, obtained 21 months after vaccination. This clonotype was sampled from a man between 50 and 70 years old who received an inactivated influenza vaccine. Donor details come from another sample of the same person, matched by shared clones. The CDR3: CASAAGGVNQPQHF. DNA sequence: TGTGCCAGCGCCGCGGGAGGGGTAAACCAGCCCCAGCATTTT.